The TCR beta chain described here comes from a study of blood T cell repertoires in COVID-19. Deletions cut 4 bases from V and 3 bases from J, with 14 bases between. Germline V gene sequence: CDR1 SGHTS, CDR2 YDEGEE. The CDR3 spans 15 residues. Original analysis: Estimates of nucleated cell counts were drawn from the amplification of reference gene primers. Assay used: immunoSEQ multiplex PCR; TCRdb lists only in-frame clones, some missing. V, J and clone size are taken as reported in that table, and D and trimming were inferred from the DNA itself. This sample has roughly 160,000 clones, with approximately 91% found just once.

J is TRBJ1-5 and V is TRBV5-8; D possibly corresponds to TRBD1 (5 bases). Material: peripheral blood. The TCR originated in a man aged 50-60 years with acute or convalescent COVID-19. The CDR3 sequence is CASSQGTYNNQPQHF. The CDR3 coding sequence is TGTGCCAGCAGCCAGGGAACGTATAACAATCAGCCCCAGCATTTT.